This T cell receptor beta chain is from a study of cytomegalovirus exposure and HLA in healthy donors. V lost 3 bases and J lost 2, with 15 bases in between. Germline-derived CDR1 and CDR2 are SGDLS and YYNGEE. The CDR3 length is 16 residues. Remarks on this clone: Its matching antigen is unknown.

Regarding the study as a whole: For TCR beta chains, V- and J-gene trimming was later linked to a missense DCLRE1C variant. There were reportedly fewer N-insertions in an Asian-associated ancestry cluster than the approximately 640-donor mean, in a later analysis. Using the classifier, cytomegalovirus status was reportedly diagnosed with high specificity and sensitivity. Approximately 160 TCR beta chains were listed as cytomegalovirus-associated.

PCR used 60 Vbeta primers and 13 Jbeta primers. Some clones are missing from TCRdb's copy, which holds only in-frame ones; the method was immunoSEQ multiplex PCR. Among about 92,000 clones listed, 70% to 75% were seen once. The sequencing input was PBMCs. The chain is built from TRBV9 and TRBJ2-1, with D maybe TRBD2 (6 bases). The source is a woman younger than 30 in good health and CMV-seropositive. The DNA of the CDR3 is TGTGCCAGCAGCGAAAGACCGACTAGAGCCTACAATGAGCAGTTCTTC. Its translation: CASSERPTRAYNEQFF.